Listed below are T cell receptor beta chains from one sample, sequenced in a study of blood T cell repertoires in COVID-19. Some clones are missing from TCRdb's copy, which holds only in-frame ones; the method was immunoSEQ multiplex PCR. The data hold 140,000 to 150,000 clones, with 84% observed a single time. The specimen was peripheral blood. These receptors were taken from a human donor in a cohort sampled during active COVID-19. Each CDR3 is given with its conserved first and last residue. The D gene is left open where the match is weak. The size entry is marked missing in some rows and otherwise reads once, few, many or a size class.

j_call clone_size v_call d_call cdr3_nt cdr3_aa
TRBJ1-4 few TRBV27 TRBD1 TGTGCCAGCAGTTTATCTCCGCCTGGACAGGGTAATGAAAAACTGTTTTTT CASSLSPPGQGNEKLFF
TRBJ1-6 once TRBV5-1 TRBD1 TGCGCCAGCAGCTCGGACAGGGGGTCCTATAATTCACCCCTCCACTTT CASSSDRGSYNSPLHF
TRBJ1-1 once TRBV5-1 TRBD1 TGCGCCAGCAGCCCCGGACAGGGTGAAGCTTTCTTT CASSPGQGEAFF
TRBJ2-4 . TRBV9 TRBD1 TGTGCCAGCAGCGTTTCAGGGGGCGCCGGGGTGGCCATTCAGTACTTC CASSVSGGAGVAIQYF
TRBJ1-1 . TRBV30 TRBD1 TGTGCCTGGAAGGGACAGCCGAACACTGAAGCTTTCTTT CAWKGQPNTEAFF
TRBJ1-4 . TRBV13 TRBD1 TGTGCCAGCAGTTACAGGGGCTCTAATGAAAAACTGTTTTTT CASSYRGSNEKLFF
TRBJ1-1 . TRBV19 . TGTGCCAGTAGTCTTAGGACAGAGTTTGAAGCTTTCTTT CASSLRTEFEAFF
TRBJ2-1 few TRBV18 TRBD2 TGTGCCAGCTCCCCGGGGACTAGAGGCAATGAGCAGTTCTTC CASSPGTRGNEQFF
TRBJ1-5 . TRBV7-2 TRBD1 TGTGCCAGCAGCTCTGACAGGGGCACATATCAGCCCCAGCATTTT CASSSDRGTYQPQHF
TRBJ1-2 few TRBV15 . TGTGCCACCAGCCGGGGGGGTTCAGGTGGCTACACCTTC CATSRGGSGGYTF
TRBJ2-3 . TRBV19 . TGTGCCAGTATCCTCTCCGGGAGAGGGGAGGGCACAGATACGCAGTATTTT CASILSGRGEGTDTQYF
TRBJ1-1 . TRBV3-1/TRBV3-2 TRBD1 TGTGCCAGCAGCCAATTCCGGACAGGTCGTACTGAAGCTTTCTTT CASSQFRTGRTEAFF
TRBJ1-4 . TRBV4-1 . TGCGCCAGCAGCCAAGAAGGCGCTGGAGCAACTAATGAAAAACTGTTTTTT CASSQEGAGATNEKLFF
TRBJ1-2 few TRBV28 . TGTGCCAGCAGTTTACCGCCGTGGAGTTCTAACTATGGCTACACCTTC CASSLPPWSSNYGYTF
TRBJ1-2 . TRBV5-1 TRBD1 TGCGCCAGCAGCTTGGGACAGGGAGGCTATGGCTACACCTTC CASSLGQGGYGYTF
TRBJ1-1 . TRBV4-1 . TGCGCCAGCAGCCAACTGAGGGGGGGGAATGAAGCTTTCTTT CASSQLRGGNEAFF
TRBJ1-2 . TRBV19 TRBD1 TGTGCCAGTAGTATGGGGGGACAGCCTCTCTATGGCTACACCTTC CASSMGGQPLYGYTF
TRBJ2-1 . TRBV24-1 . TGTGCCACCAGTGATACAGGGTCCCGGAGCTCCTACAATGAGCAGTTCTTC CATSDTGSRSSYNEQFF
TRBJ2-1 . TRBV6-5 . TGTGCCAGCAAATCACAATTCTCCTACAATGAGCAGTTCTTC CASKSQFSYNEQFF
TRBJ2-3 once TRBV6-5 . TGTGCCAGCAGTTACCTGGGGGCTAGCACAGATACGCAGTATTTT CASSYLGASTDTQYF
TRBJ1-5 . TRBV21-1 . TGTGCCAGCAGCAAAGAGAGAGACAGGGGAAATCAGCCCCAGCATTTT CASSKERDRGNQPQHF
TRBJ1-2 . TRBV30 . TGTGCCTGGAGTGGCAGGGGTGGCTACACCTTC CAWSGRGGYTF
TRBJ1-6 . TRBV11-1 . TGTGCCAGCAGCGAGGCCCGCGGAGGGAATTCACCCCTCCACTTT CASSEARGGNSPLHF
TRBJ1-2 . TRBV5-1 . TGCGCCAGCAGTCCAGGAGGGGAAGGCTACACCTTC CASSPGGEGYTF
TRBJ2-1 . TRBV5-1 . TGCGCCAGCAGCTTGGTCGCGGGGAGCTCCTACAATGAGCAGTTCTTC CASSLVAGSSYNEQFF
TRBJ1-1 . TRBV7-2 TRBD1 TGTGCCAGCAGCCCAACAGGGGCTGTCACTGAAGCTTTCTTT CASSPTGAVTEAFF
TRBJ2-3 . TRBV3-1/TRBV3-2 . TGTGCCAGCAGCCCTGGGGACTCCGAGACGCAGTATTTT CASSPGDSETQYF
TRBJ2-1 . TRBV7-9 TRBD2 TGTGCCAGCAGCCTCGGGACTAGCGGGGGGAATGAGCAGTTCTTC CASSLGTSGGNEQFF
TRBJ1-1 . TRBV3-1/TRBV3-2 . TGTGCCAGCAGCCAAGCCGGTGAAGCTTTCTTT CASSQAGEAFF
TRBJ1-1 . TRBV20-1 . TGCAGTGCTCTGGGCCAGGTCGATGCTTTCTTT CSALGQVDAFF
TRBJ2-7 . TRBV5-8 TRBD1 TGTGCCAGCAGCCCAGGGGGAGAGCAGTACTTC CASSPGGEQYF
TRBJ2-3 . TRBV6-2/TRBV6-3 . TGTGCCAGCAGTTTGCGGAGGAGGGCAGATACGCAGTATTTT CASSLRRRADTQYF
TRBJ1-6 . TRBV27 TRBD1 TGTGCCAGCGTCCCGGGACAGGGATATCTTTATAATTCACCCCTCCACTTT CASVPGQGYLYNSPLHF